This T cell receptor beta chain emerged from a study of blood T cells in healthy people across ages (dated by TCRdb to between 2014 and 2016). General notes on the study: In model experiments, template switching captured roughly one uniquely barcoded TCR beta cDNA molecule for every two T cells. To track age-related changes in TCR beta repertoire diversity, the study relied on deep sequencing normalized with unique cDNA molecular identifiers. Donors were grouped into four age groups: young (average about 15 years), middle-aged (over 35), aged (62) and long-lived (approximately 75). To avoid experimental bias, donors of different ages were randomly spread across the sequencing lanes. The study analyzed two additional independent replicas of 1 million unique cDNA reads from the same blood draw for two donors, one aged 18 to 30 and one aged 80 or older.

Paper-wide results and their limitations: The CMV infection status of donors was not known, potentially confounding age-related changes in expanded clonotypes. Estimates of total diversity based on one million sequenced T cells were regarded as lower bounds and as underestimates. The long-lived group showed more naive CD4+ T cells, fewer expanded clones and increased TCR diversity than the aged group, suggesting age selection. The percentage of naive T cells measured by flow cytometry correlated strongly with observed TCR beta diversity. Conclusive comparison of naive and antigen-experienced compartments was prevented by the profiling of bulk unsorted PBMCs. As age increased, observed TCR beta diversity per million T cells dropped in a roughly linear way, and a significant reduction was already evident by age 40.

The germline V gene encodes CDR1 SGHTA and CDR2 FQGNSA. The CDR3 numbers 14 residues from cysteine through phenylalanine. Solely the CDR3 DNA is kept, with 42 bases framed from the first base. Of note for this clonotype: Which antigen it targets is not known. At one end, the junction sequence differs from germline, possibly due to a read error.

The library was generated by 5' RACE. A second roughly 6 to 12 cycle PCR used a sample-barcoded 5' primer and a J-beta primer mix. A unique molecular identifier was introduced onto each TCR beta cDNA molecule by a template-switch 5' adaptor carrying 12 random nucleotides. Each sample yielded at least 2.5 million CDR3-containing paired-end reads. All of the RNA was converted into first-strand cDNA using the Mint cDNA synthesis kit, with a TRBC-specific oligonucleotide serving as the primer. Following uracil-DNA glycosylase treatment, a first 18-cycle PCR with universal primers M1SS and BC2_uni_R was performed on all cDNA. On the authors' methods: For normalization, 1 million high-quality reads, each with a distinct molecular identifier, were randomly selected from each sample. Instead of being binned into consensus sequences, reads that shared molecular identifiers were thrown out. CDR3 identification, clonotype clustering and error correction used MiTCR with a Q25 quality threshold and the strictest error-elimination algorithm. A nonparametric unseen species model with Euler transformation was used to estimate a lower bound on total TCR beta diversity. TCRdb applied fastp at Q25 and MiXCR to the public reads, then kept only in-frame beta chains. CDR3 protein sequences are deduplicated, and each keeps its most common genes and DNA. TCRdb, not the original authors, processed these V and J calls. Counted in this sample were 1.5 million to 2 million distinct CDR3 sequences; 39% of them appeared once. Under 25% of the sample is taken by the ten largest.

Systemically healthy Caucasian individuals from Russia, 35 to 50 in total and aged roughly 6 to 100 years, were included as donors. Each donor gave roughly 9 milliliters of peripheral blood, drawn into EDTA-treated Vacutainer tubes. Ficoll-Paque density-gradient centrifugation was used to isolate PBMCs, with at least 6.5 million per sample. Total RNA was extracted from PBMCs with Trizol reagent, with at least 6 micrograms obtained per sample. The percentages of naive CD45RAhigh/CD27high T cells were determined by flow cytometry on a PBMC aliquot from every donor. The sequencing input was blood. This chain is built from TRBV7-2 and TRBJ2-1; too little of a D gene remains to name it. This sequence originates from a human donor in good health. The CDR3 reads CASGLVAWSNEQFF. The DNA sequence is given as TGTGCCAGCGGCTTAGTTGCCTGGTCCAATGAGCAGTTCTTC. Supplemented by the reference TRBV7-2 and TRBJ2-1 proteins around the CDR3, the complete variable domain is GAGVSQSPSNKVTEKGKDVELRCDPISGHTALYWYRQSLGQGLEFLIYFQGNSAPDKSGLPSDRFSAERTGGSVSTLTIQRTQQEDSAVYLCASGLVAWSNEQFFGPGTRLTVL.